This T cell receptor (beta chain) was sequenced during a study of shared clonotypes between healthy human individuals. Worth noting for this clone: Its antigen is not known.

Study-wide results and limits: Memory subsets generally showed smaller estimated richness than naive subsets did. A handful of donors shared approximately 5% of their naive CD4 clonotypes.

This table comes from immunoSEQ multiplex PCR, and its TCRdb copy is limited to in-frame clones, with some not included. The sample has about 600,000 clones, approximately 97% seen once; the top ten hold around 0.057%. CDR1 KGHSH and CDR2 LQKENI come from the germline V gene. This CDR3 is built from 16 residues. The J segment lost 5 bases and the V segment lost 2 bases, leaving 6 bases of the junction unmatched. The clonotype was recovered from a woman in her 30s in good health. V gene TRBV18 combines with J gene TRBJ1-2; 12 bases agree with TRBD1. Input material: naive CD4+ T cells sorted from blood. Subset denoted: CD45RA+ positively selected. The CDR3 bases are TGTGCCAGCTCACCAGCGGGACAGGGGGCTGAATATGGCTACACCTTC. Protein: CASSPAGQGAEYGYTF.